This T cell receptor (beta chain) emerged from a study of neoadjuvant anti-PD-1 for oral cavity cancer. Repertoires were generated with immunoSEQ multiplex PCR, while TCRdb's copy carries only in-frame clones and drops some. The table lists 11,000 to 15,000 clones, roughly 80% of them singletons. Germline V gene lookup returns CDR1 SEHNR and CDR2 FQNEAQ (reference sequence). V was shortened by 0 bases and J by 6 bases, with 11 bases between the two germline ends. This CDR3 has 15 amino acids. There are a few counts of this clone. This sample's time point: after neoadjuvant nivolumab, at surgical resection.

The specimen was PBMCs, collected after nivolumab (anti-PD-1) treatment. The receptor was derived from a person aged 40 to 85 with oral cavity squamous cell carcinoma. The chain recombines TRBV7-9 with TRBJ2-2, with D hard to call. The CDR3 spells CASSLAMSDAGELFF. CDR3 in DNA: TGTGCCAGCAGCTTAGCGATGTCAGACGCCGGGGAGCTGTTTTTT.